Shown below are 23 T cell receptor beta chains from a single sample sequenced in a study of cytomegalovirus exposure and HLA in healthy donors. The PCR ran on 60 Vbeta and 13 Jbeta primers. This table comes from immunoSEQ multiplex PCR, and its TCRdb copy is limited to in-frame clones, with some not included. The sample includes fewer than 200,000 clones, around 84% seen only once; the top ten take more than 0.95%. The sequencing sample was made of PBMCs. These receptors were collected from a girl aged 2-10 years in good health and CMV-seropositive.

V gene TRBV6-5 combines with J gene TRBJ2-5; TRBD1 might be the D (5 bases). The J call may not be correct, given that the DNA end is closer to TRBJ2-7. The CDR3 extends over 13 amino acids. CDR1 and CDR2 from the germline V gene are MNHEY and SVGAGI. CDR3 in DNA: TGTGCCAGCAGGACAGTATTTCCCTACGAGCAGTACTTC. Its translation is CASRTVFPYEQYF.

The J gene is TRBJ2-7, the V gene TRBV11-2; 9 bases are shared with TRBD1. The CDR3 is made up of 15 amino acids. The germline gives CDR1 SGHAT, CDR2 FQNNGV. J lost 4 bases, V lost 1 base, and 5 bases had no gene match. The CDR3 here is CASSLAGTGLYEQYF. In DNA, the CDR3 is TGTGCCAGCAGCTTAGCGGGGACAGGGTTGTACGAGCAGTACTTC. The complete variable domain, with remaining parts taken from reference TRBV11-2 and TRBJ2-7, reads EAGVAQSPRYKIIEKRQSVAFWCNPISGHATLYWYQQILGQGPKLLIQFQNNGVVDDSQLPKDRFSAERLKGVDSTLKIQPAKLEDSAVYLCASSLAGTGLYEQYFGPGTRLTVT.

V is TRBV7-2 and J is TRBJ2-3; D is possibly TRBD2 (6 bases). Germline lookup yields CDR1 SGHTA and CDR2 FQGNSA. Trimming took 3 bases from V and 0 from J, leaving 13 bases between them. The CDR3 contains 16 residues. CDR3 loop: CASSFIWRVSTDTQYF. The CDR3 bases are TGTGCCAGCAGCTTTATCTGGAGGGTTAGCACAGATACGCAGTATTTT.

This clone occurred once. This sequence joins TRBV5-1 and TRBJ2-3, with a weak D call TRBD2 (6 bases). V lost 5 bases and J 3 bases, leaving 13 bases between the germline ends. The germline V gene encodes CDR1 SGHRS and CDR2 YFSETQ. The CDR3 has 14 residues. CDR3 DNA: TGCGCCAGCAGAGGCGGACGGGGGACAGATACGCAGTATTTT. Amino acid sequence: CASRGGRGTDTQYF.

The DNA of the CDR3 is TGTGCCAGCAGCCCAAACGAACCCGGGACAGCTAGGAGCTATGGCTACACCTTC. This sequence encodes CASSPNEPGTARSYGYTF. The genes are TRBV9 and TRBJ1-2; 7 bases are shared with TRBD1. The CDR3 contains 18 residues. The junction had 19 bases not matched to a gene; V was cut back by 4 bases and J by 4 bases. From germline, CDR1 is SGDLS and CDR2 YYNGEE. The whole variable domain, filled in from reference TRBV9 and TRBJ1-2, reads DSGVTQTPKHLITATGQRVTLRCSPRSGDLSVYWYQQSLDQGLQFLIQYYNGEERAKGNILERFSAQQFPDLHSELNLSSLELGDSALYFCASSPNEPGTARSYGYTFGSGTRLTVV.

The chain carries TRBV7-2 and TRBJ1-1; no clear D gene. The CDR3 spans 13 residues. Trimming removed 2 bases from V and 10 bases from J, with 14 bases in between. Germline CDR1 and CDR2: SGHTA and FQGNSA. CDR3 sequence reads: CASSLREIRPAFF. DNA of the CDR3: TGTGCCAGCAGCTTACGGGAGATCCGGCCAGCTTTCTTT.

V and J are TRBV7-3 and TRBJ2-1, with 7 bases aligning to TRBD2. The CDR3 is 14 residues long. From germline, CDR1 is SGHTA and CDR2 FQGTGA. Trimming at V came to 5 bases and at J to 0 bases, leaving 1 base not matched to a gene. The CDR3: CASSTGGSYNEQFF. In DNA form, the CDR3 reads TGTGCCAGCAGCACGGGAGGCTCCTACAATGAGCAGTTCTTC. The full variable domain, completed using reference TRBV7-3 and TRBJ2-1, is GAGVSQTPSNKVTEKGKYVELRCDPISGHTALYWYRQSLGQGPEFLIYFQGTGAADDSGLPNDRFFAVRPEGSVSTLKIQRTERGDSAVYLCASSTGGSYNEQFFGPGTRLTVL.

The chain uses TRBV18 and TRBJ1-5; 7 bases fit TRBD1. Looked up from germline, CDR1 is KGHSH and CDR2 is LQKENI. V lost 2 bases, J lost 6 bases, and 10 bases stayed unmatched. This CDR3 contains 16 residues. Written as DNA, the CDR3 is TGTGCCAGCTCACCAAACGTGACAGGGAGTACTCAGCCCCAGCATTTT. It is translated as CASSPNVTGSTQPQHF.

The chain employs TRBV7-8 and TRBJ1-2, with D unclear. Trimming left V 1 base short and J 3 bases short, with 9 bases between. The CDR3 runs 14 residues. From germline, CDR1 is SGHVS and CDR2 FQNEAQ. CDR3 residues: CASSLGPVYYGYTF. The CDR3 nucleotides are TGTGCCAGCAGCTTAGGTCCGGTATACTATGGCTACACCTTC.

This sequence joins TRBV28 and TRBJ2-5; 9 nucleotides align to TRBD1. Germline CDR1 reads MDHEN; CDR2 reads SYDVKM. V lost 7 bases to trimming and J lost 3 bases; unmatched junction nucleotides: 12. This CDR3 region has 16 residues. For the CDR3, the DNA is TGTGCCAGCAATTCAAAAACCGGGACAGGGAAAGAGACCCAGTACTTC. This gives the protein CASNSKTGTGKETQYF.

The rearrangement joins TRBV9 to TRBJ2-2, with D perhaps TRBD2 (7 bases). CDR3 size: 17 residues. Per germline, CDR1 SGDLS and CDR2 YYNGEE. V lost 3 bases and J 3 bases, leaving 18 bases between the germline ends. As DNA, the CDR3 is TGTGCCAGCAGCGCTACCGGGGGGCATGGGGACACCGGGGAGCTGTTTTTT. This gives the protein CASSATGGHGDTGELFF. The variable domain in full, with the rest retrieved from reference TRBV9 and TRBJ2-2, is DSGVTQTPKHLITATGQRVTLRCSPRSGDLSVYWYQQSLDQGLQFLIQYYNGEERAKGNILERFSAQQFPDLHSELNLSSLELGDSALYFCASSATGGHGDTGELFFGEGSRLTVL.

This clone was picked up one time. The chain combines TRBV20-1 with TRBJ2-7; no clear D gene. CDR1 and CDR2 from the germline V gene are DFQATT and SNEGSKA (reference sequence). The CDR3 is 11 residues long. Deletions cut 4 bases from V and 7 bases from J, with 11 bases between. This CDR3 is CSAISSREQYF. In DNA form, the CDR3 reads TGCAGTGCTATTTCCTCTCGGGAGCAGTACTTC.

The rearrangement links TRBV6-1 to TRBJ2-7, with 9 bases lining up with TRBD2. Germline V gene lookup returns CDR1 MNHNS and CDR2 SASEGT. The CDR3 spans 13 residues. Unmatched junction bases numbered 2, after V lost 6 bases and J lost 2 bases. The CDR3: CASRRGGAYEQYF. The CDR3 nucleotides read TGTGCCAGCAGGCGCGGGGGGGCCTACGAGCAGTACTTC.

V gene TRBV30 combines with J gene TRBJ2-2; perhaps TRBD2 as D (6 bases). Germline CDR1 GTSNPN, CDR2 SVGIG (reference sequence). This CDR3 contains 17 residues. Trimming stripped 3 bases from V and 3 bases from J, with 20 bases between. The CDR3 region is CAWSSVIGTSYTGELFF. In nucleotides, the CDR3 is TGTGCCTGGAGCTCAGTCATAGGGACTTCATACACCGGGGAGCTGTTTTTT.

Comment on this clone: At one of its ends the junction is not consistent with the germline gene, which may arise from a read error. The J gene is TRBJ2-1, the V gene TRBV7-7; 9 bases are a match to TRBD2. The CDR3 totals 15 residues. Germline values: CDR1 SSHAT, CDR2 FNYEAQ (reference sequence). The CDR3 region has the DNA TGTGCTAGCAGCAACCTAGCGGGATCTTCGGGTGAGCAGTTCTTC. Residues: CASSNLAGSSGEQFF.

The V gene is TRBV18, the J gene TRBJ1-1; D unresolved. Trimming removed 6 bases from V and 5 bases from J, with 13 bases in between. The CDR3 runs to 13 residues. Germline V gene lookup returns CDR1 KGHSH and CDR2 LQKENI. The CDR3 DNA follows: TGTGCCAGCTCCCCCGGGAGGAAGACTGAAGCTTTCTTT. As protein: CASSPGRKTEAFF.

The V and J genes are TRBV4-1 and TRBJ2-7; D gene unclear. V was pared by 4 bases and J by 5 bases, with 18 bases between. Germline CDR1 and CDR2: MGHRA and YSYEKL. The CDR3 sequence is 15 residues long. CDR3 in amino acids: CASSPSFGREDEQYF. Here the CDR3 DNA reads TGCGCCAGCAGCCCCTCTTTCGGTCGTGAGGACGAGCAGTACTTC.

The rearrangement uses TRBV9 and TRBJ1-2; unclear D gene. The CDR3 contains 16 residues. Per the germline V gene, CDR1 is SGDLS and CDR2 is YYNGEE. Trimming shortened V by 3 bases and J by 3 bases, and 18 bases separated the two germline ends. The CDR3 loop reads CASSGPTETHDYGYTF. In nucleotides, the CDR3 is TGTGCCAGCAGCGGACCGACGGAGACCCATGACTATGGCTACACCTTC.

CDR3 nucleotides: TGTGCTAGTGGTTTGTTCCCCATCCCCTACGAGCAGTACTTC. Residues: CASGLFPIPYEQYF. This chain uses TRBV12-5 with TRBJ2-7; D is undetermined. Trimming took off 2 bases at V and 2 bases at J, with 10 bases between the two ends. Germline V gene sequence: CDR1 LGHNT, CDR2 FRNRAP. The CDR3 totals 14 residues.

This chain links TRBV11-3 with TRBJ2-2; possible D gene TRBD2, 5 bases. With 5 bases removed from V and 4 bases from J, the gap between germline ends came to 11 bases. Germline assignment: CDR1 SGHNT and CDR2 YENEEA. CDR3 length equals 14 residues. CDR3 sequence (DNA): TGTGCCAGCAGCCCCCGGACTTTCACCGGGGAGCTGTTTTTT. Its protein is CASSPRTFTGELFF.

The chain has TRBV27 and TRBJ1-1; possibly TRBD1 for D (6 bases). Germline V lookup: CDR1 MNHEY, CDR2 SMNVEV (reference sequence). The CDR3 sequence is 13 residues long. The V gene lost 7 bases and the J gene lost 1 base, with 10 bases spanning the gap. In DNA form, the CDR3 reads TGTGCCAGCACGGGACAACCGAACACTGAAGCTTTCTTT. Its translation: CASTGQPNTEAFF.

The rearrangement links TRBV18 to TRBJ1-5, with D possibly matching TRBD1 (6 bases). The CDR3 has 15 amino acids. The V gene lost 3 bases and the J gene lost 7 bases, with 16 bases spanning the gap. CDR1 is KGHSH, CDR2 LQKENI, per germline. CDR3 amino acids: CASSPSTGISQPQHF. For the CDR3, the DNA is TGTGCCAGCTCACCCTCCACAGGGATTAGCCAGCCCCAGCATTTT.

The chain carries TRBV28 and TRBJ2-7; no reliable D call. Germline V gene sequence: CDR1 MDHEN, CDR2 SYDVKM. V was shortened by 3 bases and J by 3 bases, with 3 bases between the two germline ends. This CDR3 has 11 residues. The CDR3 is CASSFGYEQYF. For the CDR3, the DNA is TGTGCCAGCAGTTTCGGCTACGAGCAGTACTTC. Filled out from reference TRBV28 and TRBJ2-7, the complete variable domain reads DVKVTQSSRYLVKRTGEKVFLECVQDMDHENMFWYRQDPGLGLRLIYFSYDVKMKEKGDIPEGYSVSREKKERFSLILESASTNQTSMYLCASSFGYEQYFGPGTRLTVT.